These 11 T cell receptor beta chains came from one sample sequenced in a study of cytomegalovirus exposure and HLA in healthy donors. 13 Jbeta primers and 60 Vbeta primers were used for the PCR. Profiled with immunoSEQ multiplex PCR; TCRdb holds only in-frame clones, not every one. The table records about 210,000 clones, 82% of them present only once. Sequencing was carried out using PBMCs. Every receptor here comes from a man aged 35 to 55 in good health and CMV-seropositive.

This chain uses TRBV5-4 with TRBJ2-5, with D possibly TRBD2 on 7 matching bases. Trimming stripped 10 bases from V and 5 bases from J, with 15 bases between. The CDR3 has 12 residues. CDR1 and CDR2 from the germline V gene are SGHNT and YYREEE (reference sequence). The CDR3 nucleotides read TGTGCCGTGGGGGGGGCAGGGGAGACCCAGTACTTC. This translates into CAVGGAGETQYF.

The rearrangement joins TRBV19 to TRBJ2-1; possible D gene TRBD2, 6 bases. Trimming left V 7 bases short and J 9 bases short, with 19 bases between. The CDR3 contains 14 residues. Germline V lookup: CDR1 LNHDA, CDR2 SQIVND (reference sequence). CDR3 nucleotides: TGTGCCAGTAAACAACGGGAGCCCCACGGTGAGCAGTTCTTC. This encodes CASKQREPHGEQFF.

The chain is built from TRBV5-4 and TRBJ1-1; D remains ambiguous. CDR3 length: 13 amino acids. The V and J ends lost 3 bases and 0 bases respectively, with 6 bases between them. Germline V lookup: CDR1 SGHNT, CDR2 YYREEE (reference sequence). DNA for the CDR3: TGTGCCAGCAGCTCGGGTATGAACACTGAAGCTTTCTTT. Protein sequence: CASSSGMNTEAFF.

Remarks on this clone: One junction end disagrees with the germline gene, perhaps due to a read error. The genes are TRBV7-9 and TRBJ2-3; tentative D call: TRBD1 (5 bases). Germline V gives CDR1 SEHNR, CDR2 FQNEAQ (reference sequence). The CDR3 loop spans 15 amino acids. CDR3 loop: CSSSLGAGSTDTQYF. The CDR3 DNA is TGTTCCAGCAGCTTAGGGGCAGGTAGCACAGATACGCAGTATTTT.

This rearrangement joins TRBV29-1 to TRBJ1-1; 9 nucleotides line up with TRBD1. This CDR3 region has 13 residues. V dropped 7 bases and J dropped 6; count of bases not matched to a gene: 9. The germline gives CDR1 SQVTM, CDR2 ANQGSEA. The CDR3 here is CSGLTGGNPEAFF. CDR3 coding DNA: TGCAGCGGACTAACAGGGGGCAACCCTGAAGCTTTCTTT.

This clone was observed a few times. J is TRBJ2-3 and V is TRBV5-4; TRBD2 aligns across 7 bases. V lost 0 bases, J lost 3 bases, and 4 bases stayed unmatched. CDR3 length: 15 amino acids. Germline loops: CDR1 SGHNT, CDR2 YYREEE (reference sequence). The CDR3 nucleotides read TGTGCCAGCAGCTTGGGGAGCGGGATGACAGATACGCAGTATTTT. Residues: CASSLGSGMTDTQYF.

Points on this clone: An end of the junction differs from the germline gene, which may be a read error. This chain links TRBV7-9 with TRBJ1-2; perhaps TRBD1 as D (6 bases). Germline V gene sequence: CDR1 SEHNR, CDR2 FQNEAQ (reference sequence). The CDR3 runs to 12 residues. This CDR3 reads CSSSRTVYGYTF. CDR3 DNA sequence: TGTTCCAGCAGCCGGACAGTCTATGGCTACACCTTC.

The chain combines TRBV28 with TRBJ2-7; D may be TRBD1 (5 bases). CDR1 is MDHEN and CDR2 is SYDVKM in the germline V gene. The V gene lost 4 bases and the J gene lost 4 bases, with 8 bases spanning the gap. The CDR3 consists of 12 residues. CDR3 nucleotide sequence: TGTGCCAGCAGTTCTACAGGTTACGAGCAGTACGTC. This encodes CASSSTGYEQYV.

The chain recombines TRBV27 with TRBJ1-5; TRBD1 aligns across 8 bases. In germline, CDR1 is MNHEY, CDR2 SMNVEV (reference sequence). J was trimmed by 5 bases and V by 2 bases; bases with no gene match: 2. CDR3 size: 14 residues. The CDR3 DNA reads as TGTGCCAGCAGTTTACAGGGGGCCTATCAGCCCCAGCATTTT. Translated: CASSLQGAYQPQHF.

V usage is TRBV5-1 and J usage is TRBJ1-3; D gene ambiguous. Germline V gene lookup returns CDR1 SGHRS and CDR2 YFSETQ. Trimming left V 4 bases short and J 0 bases short, with 8 bases between. The CDR3 length is 14 residues. The CDR3: CASSRSSSGNTIYF. The CDR3, as DNA: TGCGCCAGCAGCAGGAGCTCCTCTGGAAACACCATATATTTT.

This clone was counted a few times. Here the CDR3 reads CASSPSRFRDSNAVYYEQYV. CDR3 nucleotides: TGTGCCAGCTCACCTTCCCGATTCCGGGACTCCAACGCCGTCTACTACGAGCAGTACGTC. This rearrangement joins TRBV18 to TRBJ2-7, with D possibly being TRBD2 (6 bases). V was clipped by 3 bases and J by 3 bases, with 30 bases between them. This CDR3 has 20 amino acids. Germline CDR1 is KGHSH and CDR2 is LQKENI.